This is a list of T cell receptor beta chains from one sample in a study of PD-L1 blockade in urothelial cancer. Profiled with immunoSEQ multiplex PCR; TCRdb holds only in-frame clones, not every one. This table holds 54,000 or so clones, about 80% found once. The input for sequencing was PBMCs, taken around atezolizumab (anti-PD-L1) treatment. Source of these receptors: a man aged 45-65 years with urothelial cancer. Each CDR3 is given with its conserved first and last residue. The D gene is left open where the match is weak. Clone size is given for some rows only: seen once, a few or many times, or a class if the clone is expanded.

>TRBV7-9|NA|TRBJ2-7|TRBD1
TGTGCCAGCAGCACGGGACAGAACTACGAGCAGTACTTC
CASSTGQNYEQYF
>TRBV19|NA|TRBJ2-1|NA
TGTGCCAGTAGGACAGACAGGTCCTCCTACAATGAGCAGTTCTTC
CASRTDRSSYNEQFF
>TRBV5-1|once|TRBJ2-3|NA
TGCGCCAGCAGCCCCCGAGGGCGGTCGGGTACAGATACGCAGTATTTT
CASSPRGRSGTDTQYF
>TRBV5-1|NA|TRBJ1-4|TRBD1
TGCGCCAGCAGACGTGGGACAGGGGGCGAGGATGAAAAACTGTTTTTT
CASRRGTGGEDEKLFF
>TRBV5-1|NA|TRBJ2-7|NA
TGCGCCAGCAGGGACGTCGGGAGCTCCTACGAGCAGTACTTC
CASRDVGSSYEQYF
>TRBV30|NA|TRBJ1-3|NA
TGTGCCTGGAACGTGGCATCCGGAAACACCATATATTTT
CAWNVASGNTIYF
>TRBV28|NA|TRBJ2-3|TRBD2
TGTGCCAGCAGTTTTGATGGAGGACTAGCGGGAGGTAATTTAGGTGCAGATACGCAGTATTTT
CASSFDGGLAGGNLGADTQYF
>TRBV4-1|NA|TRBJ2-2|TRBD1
TGCGCCAGCAGCCAACCCTACAGGGGCGCGAACACCGGGGAGCTGTTTTTT
CASSQPYRGANTGELFF
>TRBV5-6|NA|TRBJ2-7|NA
TGTGCCAGCAGCCCCTCAGTAACTAACTACGAGCAGTACTTC
CASSPSVTNYEQYF
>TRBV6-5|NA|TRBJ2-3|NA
TGTGCCAGCAGCGACCCTGCGGCCTACACAGATACGCAGTATTTT
CASSDPAAYTDTQYF
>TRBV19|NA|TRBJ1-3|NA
TGTGCCAGTAGTATGGACGGGACTGGAAACACCATATATTTT
CASSMDGTGNTIYF
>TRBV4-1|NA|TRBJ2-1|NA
TGCGCCAGCAGCCAAGAGGGTCCTCCTAGCTCCTACAATGAGCAGTTCTTC
CASSQEGPPSSYNEQFF
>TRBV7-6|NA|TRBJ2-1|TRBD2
TGTGCCAGCAGCTTGGGAGTTTTGCGGGGGGGTTACAATGAGCAGTTCTTC
CASSLGVLRGGYNEQFF
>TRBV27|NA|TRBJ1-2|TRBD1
TGTGCCAGCAGTTTAAACCGAGGATTTGTGAGGACAGGGGGCTTTGGAGATGGCTACACCTTC
CASSLNRGFVRTGGFGDGYTF
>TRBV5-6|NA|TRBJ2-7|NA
TGTGCCAGCAGCCTAACCCGCTACGAGCAGTACTTC
CASSLTRYEQYF
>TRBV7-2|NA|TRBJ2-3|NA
TGTGCCAGCAGCTCCACGGGGAACGCACCGGATACGCAGTATTTT
CASSSTGNAPDTQYF
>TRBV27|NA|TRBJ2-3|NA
TGTGCCAGCAGTTCAGGGTTCCCCTCCACAGATACGCAGTATTTT
CASSSGFPSTDTQYF
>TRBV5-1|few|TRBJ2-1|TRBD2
TGCGCCAGCAGTCGGAGCGGGGGCGCCTACAATGAGCAGTTCTTC
CASSRSGGAYNEQFF
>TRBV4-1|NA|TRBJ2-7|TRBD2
TGCGCCAGCAGCCAGAAGACTAGCGGGGACATTCGCTACGAGCAGTACTTC
CASSQKTSGDIRYEQYF
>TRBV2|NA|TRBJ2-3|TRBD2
TGTGCCAGCAGAGGGCTAGCGGGGGCCGTCACAGATACGCAGTATTTT
CASRGLAGAVTDTQYF
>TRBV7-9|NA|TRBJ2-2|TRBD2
TGTGCCAGCAGCTTCAGCGGGAGGGCGGCGGGGGAGCTGTTTTTT
CASSFSGRAAGELFF
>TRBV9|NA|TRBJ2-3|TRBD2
TGTGCCAGCAGCGGTACTAGCGGGGGGGGTGTAGATACGCAGTATTTT
CASSGTSGGGVDTQYF
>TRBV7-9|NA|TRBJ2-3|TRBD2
TGTGCCAGCAGCTTAGCTATGGGACTAGCAGGAGATACGCAGTATTTT
CASSLAMGLAGDTQYF
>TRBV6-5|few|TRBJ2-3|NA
TGTGCCACACAATCTAGGTTATCCACAGATACGCAGTATTTT
CATQSRLSTDTQYF
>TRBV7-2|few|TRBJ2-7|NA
TGTGCCAGCAGCTCCATACAGGGTAAAAACTACGAGCAGTACTTC
CASSSIQGKNYEQYF
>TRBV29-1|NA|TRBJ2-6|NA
TGCAGCGTTGAAGATCGAAATCTTTTGGGGGCCAGCTCTGGGGCCAACGTCCTGACTTTC
CSVEDRNLLGASSGANVLTF
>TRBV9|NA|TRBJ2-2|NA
TGTGCCAGCAGCCCGGAGGTCTGGCAGACGAACACCGGGGAGCTGTTTTTT
CASSPEVWQTNTGELFF
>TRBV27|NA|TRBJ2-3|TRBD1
TGTGCCAGCACCCCGCTATCAAGACAGGGGGCTACACGCACAGATACGCAGTATTTT
CASTPLSRQGATRTDTQYF
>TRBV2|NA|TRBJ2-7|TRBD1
TGTGCCAGCAGTGTGGGACAGGCAGCCGAGCAGTACTTC
CASSVGQAAEQYF
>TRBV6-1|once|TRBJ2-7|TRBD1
TGTGCCAGCGCTGTCGACAGGGGCCACGAGCAGTACTTC
CASAVDRGHEQYF
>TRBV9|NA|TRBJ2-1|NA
TGTGCCAGCAGCCTGCGGTTTTACAATGAGCAGTTCTTC
CASSLRFYNEQFF
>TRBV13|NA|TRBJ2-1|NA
TGTGCCAGTATCTCTCGGGTAGGAGCACATGAGCAGTTCTTC
CASISRVGAHEQFF
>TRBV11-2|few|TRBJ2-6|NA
TGTGCCAGCAGGTCTAGTCGGTCTGGGGCCAACGTCCTGACTTTC
CASRSSRSGANVLTF